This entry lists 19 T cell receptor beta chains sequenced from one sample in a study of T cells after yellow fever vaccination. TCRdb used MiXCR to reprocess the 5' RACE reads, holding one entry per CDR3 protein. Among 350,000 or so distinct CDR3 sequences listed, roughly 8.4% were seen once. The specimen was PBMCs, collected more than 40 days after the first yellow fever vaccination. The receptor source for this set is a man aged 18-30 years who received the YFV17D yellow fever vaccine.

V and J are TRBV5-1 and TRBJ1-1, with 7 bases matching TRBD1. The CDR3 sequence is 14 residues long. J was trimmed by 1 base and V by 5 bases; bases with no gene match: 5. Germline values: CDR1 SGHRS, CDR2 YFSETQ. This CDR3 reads CASRTGASNTEAFF. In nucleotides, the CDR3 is TGCGCCAGCAGAACAGGGGCCTCGAACACTGAAGCTTTCTTT.

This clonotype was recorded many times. The CDR3 sequence is CASRPSSGGTQYF. CDR3 in DNA: TGTGCCAGCAGGCCCTCCTCCGGGGGGACCCAGTACTTC. The chain is built from TRBV12-3 or TRBV12-4 and TRBJ2-5, with D possibly being TRBD2 (6 bases). V was cut by 6 bases and J by 7 bases, with 15 bases left in between. This CDR3 is built from 13 residues.

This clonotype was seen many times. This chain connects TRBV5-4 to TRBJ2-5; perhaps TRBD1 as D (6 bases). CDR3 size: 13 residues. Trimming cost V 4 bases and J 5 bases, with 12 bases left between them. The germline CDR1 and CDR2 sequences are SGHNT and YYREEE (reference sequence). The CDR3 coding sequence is TGTGCCAGCAGCCCCGGACAGCGGGAGACCCAGTACTTC. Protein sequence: CASSPGQRETQYF.

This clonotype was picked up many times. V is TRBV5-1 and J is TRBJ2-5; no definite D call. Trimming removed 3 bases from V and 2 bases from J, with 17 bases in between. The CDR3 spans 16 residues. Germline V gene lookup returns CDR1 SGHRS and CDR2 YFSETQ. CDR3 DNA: TGCGCCAGCAGCTCCCTCCTTATACCAGTTCAAGAGACCCAGTACTTC. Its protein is CASSSLLIPVQETQYF.

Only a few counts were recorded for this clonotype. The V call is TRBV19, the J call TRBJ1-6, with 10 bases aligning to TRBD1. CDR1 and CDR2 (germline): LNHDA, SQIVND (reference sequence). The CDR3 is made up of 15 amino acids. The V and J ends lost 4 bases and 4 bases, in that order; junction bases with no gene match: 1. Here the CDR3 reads CASSRDRGYNSPLHF. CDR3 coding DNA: TGTGCCAGTAGTAGGGACAGGGGTTATAATTCACCCCTCCACTTT.

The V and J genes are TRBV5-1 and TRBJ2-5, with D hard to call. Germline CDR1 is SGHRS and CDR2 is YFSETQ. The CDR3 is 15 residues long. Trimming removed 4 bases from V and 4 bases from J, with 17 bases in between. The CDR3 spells CASSLGPIPGETQYF. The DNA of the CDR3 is TGCGCCAGCAGCCTTGGACCAATTCCAGGAGAGACCCAGTACTTC. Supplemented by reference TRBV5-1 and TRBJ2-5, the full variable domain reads KAGVTQTPRYLIKTRGQQVTLSCSPISGHRSVSWYQQTPGQGLQFLFEYFSETQRNKGNFPGRFSGRQFSNSRSEMNVSTLELGDSALYLCASSLGPIPGETQYFGPGTRLLVL.

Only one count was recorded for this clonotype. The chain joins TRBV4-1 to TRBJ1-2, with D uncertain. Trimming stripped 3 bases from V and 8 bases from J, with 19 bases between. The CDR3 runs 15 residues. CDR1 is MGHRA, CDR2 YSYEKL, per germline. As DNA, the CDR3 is TGCGCCAGCAGCCAGGCCCTCGGGTGGGTCTCAGGCTACACCTTC. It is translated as CASSQALGWVSGYTF.

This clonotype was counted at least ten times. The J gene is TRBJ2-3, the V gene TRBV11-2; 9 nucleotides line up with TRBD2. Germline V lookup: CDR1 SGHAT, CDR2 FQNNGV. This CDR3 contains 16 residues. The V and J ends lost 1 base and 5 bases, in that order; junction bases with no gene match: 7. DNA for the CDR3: TGTGCCAGCAGCTTAGCAAGCGGGGGGTATGAAGATACGCAGTATTTT. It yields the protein CASSLASGGYEDTQYF.

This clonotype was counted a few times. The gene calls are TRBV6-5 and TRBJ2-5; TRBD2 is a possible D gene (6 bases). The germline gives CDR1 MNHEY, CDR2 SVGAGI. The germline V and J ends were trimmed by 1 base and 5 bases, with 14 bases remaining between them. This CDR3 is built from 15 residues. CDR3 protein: CASSYWEVGNETQYF. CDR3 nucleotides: TGTGCCAGCAGTTACTGGGAGGTCGGCAATGAGACCCAGTACTTC.

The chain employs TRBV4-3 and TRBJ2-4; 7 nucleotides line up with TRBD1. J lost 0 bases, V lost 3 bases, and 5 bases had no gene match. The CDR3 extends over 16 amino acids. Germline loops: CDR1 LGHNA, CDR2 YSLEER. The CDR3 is CASSQGTVIAKNIQYF. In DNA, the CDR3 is TGCGCCAGCAGCCAGGGGACAGTGATAGCCAAAAACATTCAGTACTTC.

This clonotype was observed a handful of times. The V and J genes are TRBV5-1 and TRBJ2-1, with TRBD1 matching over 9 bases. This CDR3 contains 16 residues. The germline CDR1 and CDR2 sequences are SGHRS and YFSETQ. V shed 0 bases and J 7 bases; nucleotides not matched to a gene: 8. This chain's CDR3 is CASSLDLPGQGNEQFF. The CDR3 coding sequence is TGCGCCAGCAGCTTGGATTTACCGGGACAGGGAAATGAGCAGTTCTTC.

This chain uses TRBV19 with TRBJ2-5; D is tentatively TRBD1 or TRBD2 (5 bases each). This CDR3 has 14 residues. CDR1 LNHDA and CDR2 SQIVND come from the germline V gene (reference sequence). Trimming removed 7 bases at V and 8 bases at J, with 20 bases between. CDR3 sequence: CASTRSGGLGTQYF. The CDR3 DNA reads TGTGCCAGTACCAGAAGTGGGGGTTTAGGTACCCAGTACTTC.

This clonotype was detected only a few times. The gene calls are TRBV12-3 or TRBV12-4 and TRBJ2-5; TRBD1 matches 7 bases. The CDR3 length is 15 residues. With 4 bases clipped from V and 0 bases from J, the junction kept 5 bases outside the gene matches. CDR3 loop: CASSYRGRYQETQYF. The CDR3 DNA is TGTGCCAGCAGTTACAGGGGAAGGTACCAAGAGACCCAGTACTTC.

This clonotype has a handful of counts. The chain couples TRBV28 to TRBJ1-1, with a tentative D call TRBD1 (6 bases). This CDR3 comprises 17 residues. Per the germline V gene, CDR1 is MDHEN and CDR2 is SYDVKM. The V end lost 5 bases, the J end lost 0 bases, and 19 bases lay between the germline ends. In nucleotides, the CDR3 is TGTGCCAGCAGTCATCCAGGCGGCAGGGACATGAACACTGAAGCTTTCTTT. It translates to CASSHPGGRDMNTEAFF.

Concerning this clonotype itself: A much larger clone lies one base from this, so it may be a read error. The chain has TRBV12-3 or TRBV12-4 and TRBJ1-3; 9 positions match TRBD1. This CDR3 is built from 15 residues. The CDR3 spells CASGTGKSQRNAIYF. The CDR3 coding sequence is TGTGCCAGCGGGACAGGGAAAAGCCAGCGAAACGCCATATATTTT.

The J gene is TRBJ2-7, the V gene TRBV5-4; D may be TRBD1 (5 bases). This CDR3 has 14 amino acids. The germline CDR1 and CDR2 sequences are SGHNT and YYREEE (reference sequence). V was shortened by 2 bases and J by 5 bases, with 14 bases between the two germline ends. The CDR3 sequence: CASSFLAGNHEQYF. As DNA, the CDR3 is TGTGCCAGCAGCTTCCTCGCAGGGAACCACGAGCAGTACTTC.

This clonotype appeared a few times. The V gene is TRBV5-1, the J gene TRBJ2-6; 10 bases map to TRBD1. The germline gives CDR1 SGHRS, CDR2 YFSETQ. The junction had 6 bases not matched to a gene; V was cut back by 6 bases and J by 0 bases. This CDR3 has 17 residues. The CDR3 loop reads CASTWTGGDSGANVLTF. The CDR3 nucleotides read TGCGCCAGCACCTGGACAGGGGGAGACTCTGGGGCCAACGTCCTGACTTTC.

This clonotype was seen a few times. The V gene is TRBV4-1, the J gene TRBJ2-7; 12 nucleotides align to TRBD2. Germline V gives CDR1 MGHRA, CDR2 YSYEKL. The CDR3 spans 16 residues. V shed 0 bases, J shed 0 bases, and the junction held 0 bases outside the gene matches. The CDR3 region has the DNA TGCGCCAGCAGCCAAGAACTAGCGGGGGGCTCCTACGAGCAGTACGTC. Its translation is CASSQELAGGSYEQYV.

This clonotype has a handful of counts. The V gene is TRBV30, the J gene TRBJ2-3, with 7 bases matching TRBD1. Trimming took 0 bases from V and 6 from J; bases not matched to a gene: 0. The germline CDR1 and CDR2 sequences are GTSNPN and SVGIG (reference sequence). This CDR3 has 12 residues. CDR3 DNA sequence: TGTGCCTGGAGTGTACAGGGGGATACGCAGTATTTT. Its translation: CAWSVQGDTQYF.